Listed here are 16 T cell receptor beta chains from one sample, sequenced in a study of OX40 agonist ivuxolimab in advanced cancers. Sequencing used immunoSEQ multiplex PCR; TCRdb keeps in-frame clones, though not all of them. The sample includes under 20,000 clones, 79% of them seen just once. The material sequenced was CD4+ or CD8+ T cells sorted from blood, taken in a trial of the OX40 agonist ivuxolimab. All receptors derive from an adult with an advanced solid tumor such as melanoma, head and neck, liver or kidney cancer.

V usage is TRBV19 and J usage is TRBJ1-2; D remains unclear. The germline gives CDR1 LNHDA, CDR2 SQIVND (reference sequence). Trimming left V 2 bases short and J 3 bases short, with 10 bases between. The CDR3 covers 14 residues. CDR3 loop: CASSILGSDYGYTF. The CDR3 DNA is TGTGCCAGTAGTATACTGGGCAGTGACTATGGCTACACCTTC. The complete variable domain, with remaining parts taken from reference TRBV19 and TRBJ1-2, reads DGGITQSPKYLFRKEGQNVTLSCEQNLNHDAMYWYRQDPGQGLRLIYYSQIVNDFQKGDIAEGYSVSREKKESFPLTVTSAQKNPTAFYLCASSILGSDYGYTFGSGTRLTVV.

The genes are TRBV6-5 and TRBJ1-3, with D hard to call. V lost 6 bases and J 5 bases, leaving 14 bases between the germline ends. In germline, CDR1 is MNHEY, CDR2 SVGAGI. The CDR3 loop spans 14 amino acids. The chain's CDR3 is CASSASYVRNTIYF. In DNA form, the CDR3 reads TGTGCCAGCAGCGCCAGTTACGTTAGAAACACCATATATTTT.

This chain's CDR3 is CASSWGLWEGTNYGYTF. The CDR3 DNA sequence: TGCGCCAGCAGCTGGGGCCTTTGGGAGGGAACTAACTATGGCTACACCTTC. V is TRBV5-1 and J is TRBJ1-2; TRBD1 might be the D (5 bases). V lost 3 bases and J 0 bases, leaving 18 bases between the germline ends. The V gene's germline CDR1 is SGHRS and CDR2 YFSETQ. CDR3 length equals 17 residues.

CDR3 coding DNA: TGTGCCAGCAGCCAAGAAGGGACAGGCTATGGCTACACCTTC. It translates to CASSQEGTGYGYTF. This chain uses TRBV14 with TRBJ1-2; 8 bases map to TRBD1. Germline loops: CDR1 SGHDN, CDR2 FVKESK. V lost 0 bases, J lost 4 bases, and 1 base stayed unmatched. The CDR3 contains 14 residues.

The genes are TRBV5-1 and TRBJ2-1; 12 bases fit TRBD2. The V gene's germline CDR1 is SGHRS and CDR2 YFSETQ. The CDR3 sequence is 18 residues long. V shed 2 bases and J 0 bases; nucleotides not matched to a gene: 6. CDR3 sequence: CASSFTSGGSSSYNEQFF. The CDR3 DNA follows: TGCGCCAGCAGCTTTACTAGCGGGGGGTCCAGCTCCTACAATGAGCAGTTCTTC.

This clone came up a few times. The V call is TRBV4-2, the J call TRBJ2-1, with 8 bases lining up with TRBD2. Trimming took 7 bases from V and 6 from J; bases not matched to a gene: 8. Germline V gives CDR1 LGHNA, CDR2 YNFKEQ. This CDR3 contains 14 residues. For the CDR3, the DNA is TGTGCCAGCACTGAGGGACTAGGGGGCAATGAGCAGTTCTTC. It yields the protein CASTEGLGGNEQFF.

Here the CDR3 DNA reads TGTGCCAGCAGCTTGTTTAAAGGGGCATCCGGGGATCAGCCCCAGCATTTT. Amino acids: CASSLFKGASGDQPQHF. The chain combines TRBV7-9 with TRBJ1-5, with a weak D call TRBD1 (5 bases). This CDR3 is 17 amino acids long. Trimming left V 3 bases short and J 5 bases short, with 20 bases between. Germline V gene sequence: CDR1 SEHNR, CDR2 FQNEAQ (reference sequence).

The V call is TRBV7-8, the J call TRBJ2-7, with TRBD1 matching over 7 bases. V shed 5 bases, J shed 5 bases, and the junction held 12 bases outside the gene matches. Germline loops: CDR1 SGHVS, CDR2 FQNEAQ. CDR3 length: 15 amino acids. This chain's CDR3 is CASSLIPDREDEQYF. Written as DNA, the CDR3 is TGTGCCAGCAGCCTAATACCCGACAGGGAAGACGAGCAGTACTTC.

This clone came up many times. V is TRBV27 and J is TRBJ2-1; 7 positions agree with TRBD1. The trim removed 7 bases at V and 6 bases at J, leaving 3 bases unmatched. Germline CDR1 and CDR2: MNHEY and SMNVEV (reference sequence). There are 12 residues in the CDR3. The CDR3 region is CASNPGGNEQFF. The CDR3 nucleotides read TGTGCCAGCAATCCAGGGGGCAATGAGCAGTTCTTC.

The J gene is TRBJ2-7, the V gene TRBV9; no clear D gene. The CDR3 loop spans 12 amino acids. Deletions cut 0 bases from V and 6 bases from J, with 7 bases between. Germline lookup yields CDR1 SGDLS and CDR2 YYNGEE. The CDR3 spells CASSVEGGEQYF. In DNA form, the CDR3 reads TGTGCCAGCAGCGTAGAGGGCGGCGAGCAGTACTTC.

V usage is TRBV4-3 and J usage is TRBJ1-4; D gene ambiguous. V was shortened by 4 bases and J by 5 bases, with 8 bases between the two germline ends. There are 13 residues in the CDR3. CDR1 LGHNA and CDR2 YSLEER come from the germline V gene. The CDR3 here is CASSLRLNEKLFF. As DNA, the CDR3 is TGCGCCAGCAGCCTACGCCTGAATGAAAAACTGTTTTTT.

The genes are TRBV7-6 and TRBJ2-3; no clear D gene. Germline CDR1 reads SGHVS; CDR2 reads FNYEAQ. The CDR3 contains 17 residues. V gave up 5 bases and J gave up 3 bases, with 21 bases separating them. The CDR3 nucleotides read TGTGCCAGCAGCCCCGTCCTGGCGACCGGTTATACAGATACGCAGTATTTT. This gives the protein CASSPVLATGYTDTQYF.

The CDR3 DNA reads TGCAGTGCTAAATCTGTCAATGAGCAGTTCTTC. Its translation is CSAKSVNEQFF. This rearrangement joins TRBV20-1 to TRBJ2-1; unclear D gene. V lost 4 bases and J 6 bases, leaving 7 bases between the germline ends. The CDR3 loop spans 11 amino acids. The germline CDR1 and CDR2 sequences are DFQATT and SNEGSKA (reference sequence).

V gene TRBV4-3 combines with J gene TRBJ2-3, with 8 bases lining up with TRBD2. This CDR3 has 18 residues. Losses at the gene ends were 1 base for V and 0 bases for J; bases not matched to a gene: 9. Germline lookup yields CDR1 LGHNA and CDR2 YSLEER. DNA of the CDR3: TGCGCCAGCAGCCAAGCCGGGGGGGCAGATCCGAGCACAGATACGCAGTATTTT. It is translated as CASSQAGGADPSTDTQYF.

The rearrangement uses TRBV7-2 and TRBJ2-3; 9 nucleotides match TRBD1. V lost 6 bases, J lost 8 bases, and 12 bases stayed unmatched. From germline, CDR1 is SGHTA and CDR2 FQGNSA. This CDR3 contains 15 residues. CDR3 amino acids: CASSKSKQGARTQYF. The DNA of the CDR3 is TGTGCCAGCAGTAAATCTAAACAGGGGGCGCGTACGCAGTATTTT.

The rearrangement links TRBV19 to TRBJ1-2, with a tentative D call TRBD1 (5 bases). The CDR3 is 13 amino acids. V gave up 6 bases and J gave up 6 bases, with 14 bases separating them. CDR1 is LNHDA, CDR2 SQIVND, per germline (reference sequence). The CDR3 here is CASRMGQGDGYTF. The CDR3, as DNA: TGTGCCAGTAGGATGGGTCAGGGAGATGGCTACACCTTC. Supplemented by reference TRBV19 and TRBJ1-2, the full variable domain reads DGGITQSPKYLFRKEGQNVTLSCEQNLNHDAMYWYRQDPGQGLRLIYYSQIVNDFQKGDIAEGYSVSREKKESFPLTVTSAQKNPTAFYLCASRMGQGDGYTFGSGTRLTVV.